A selection of T cell receptor beta chains follows, all from one sample in a study of naive CD8 T cells in extremely preterm neonates. Assay used: immunoSEQ multiplex PCR; TCRdb lists only in-frame clones, some missing. The table lists a few thousand clones, around 97% of them singletons. The specimen sequenced was naive CD8+ T cells from cord blood. These receptor sequences come from a newborn in good health. Each CDR3 is given with its conserved first and last residue. The order of the fields is V gene, J gene, CDR3 protein.

TRBV5-1	TRBJ2-3	CASSSGLAGGPDTQYF
TRBV7-3	TRBJ2-3	CASSYGQGGGTDTQYF
TRBV11-2	TRBJ2-1	CASSSGLAGGYNEQFF
TRBV12-5	TRBJ1-1	CASGLTFGGSTEAFF
TRBV7-7	TRBJ2-3	CASSLEVAGASTDTQYF
TRBV4-3	TRBJ2-7	CASSPGTGTGNYEQYF
TRBV9	TRBJ2-3	CASSVGGMSTDTQYF
TRBV7-6	TRBJ2-3	CASRPGGTDTQYF
TRBV5-1	TRBJ1-2	CASRGLYGYTF
TRBV30	TRBJ1-4	CAWSAGTGEEKLFF
TRBV5-6	TRBJ1-6	CASSLGLQSSYNSPLHF
TRBV7-8	TRBJ1-2	CASSSSGQGVNGYTF
TRBV5-4	TRBJ2-7	CASSLGQGAAEQYF
TRBV28	TRBJ1-1	CASSLAPGGTEAFF
TRBV27	TRBJ2-3	CASSLNYMGQSTDTQYF
TRBV4-2	TRBJ2-2	CASSHLRGAGELFF
TRBV27	TRBJ1-1	CASSLSGTIEAFF
TRBV28	TRBJ2-3	CASSLGRGRAWDTQYF
TRBV2	TRBJ2-1	CAIIAGGPGEQFF
TRBV7-2	TRBJ1-2	CASSDRAVDYTF
TRBV2	TRBJ2-1	CARSDREGGNEQFF
TRBV19	TRBJ2-2	CASSTNRDTGELFF
TRBV14	TRBJ1-2	CASSQTENYGYTF
TRBV4-1	TRBJ1-2	CASSQTPDRARLGYTF
TRBV21-1	TRBJ2-3	CASSKELAGTTDTQYF
TRBV5-1	TRBJ1-1	CASSPPAAEAFF
TRBV9	TRBJ1-5	CASSVEGTSNQPQHF
TRBV29-1	TRBJ2-5	CSVRVIAETQYF
TRBV4-1	TRBJ2-3	CASSQVATSGGAGDTQYF
TRBV4-1	TRBJ1-1	CASSRNRDTEAFF
TRBV11-2	TRBJ1-2	CASSHRTGGNGYTF
TRBV30	TRBJ1-2	CAWSAPGQGFRPGGYTF
TRBV7-7	TRBJ2-3	CASSLVSPADTQYF
TRBV6-5	TRBJ2-1	CASSPDRAGEQFF
TRBV4-1	TRBJ1-6	CASSFGQGTSPLHF
TRBV7-8	TRBJ2-7	CASSVYRGSSYEQYF
TRBV4-1	TRBJ2-2	CASSQDPPSGGASGELFF
TRBV15	TRBJ2-3	CATSRAGGPTDTQYF
TRBV11-2	TRBJ2-1	CASSLEAGTYNEQFF
TRBV27	TRBJ1-4	CASRRDSYEKLFF
TRBV2	TRBJ2-3	CASSPRTSGGDTQYF
TRBV6-5	TRBJ1-1	CASSDGYTEAFF
TRBV5-5	TRBJ2-1	CASSLRTPSGGDWTGEQFF
TRBV27	TRBJ2-1	CASSWQGNEQFF
TRBV5-6	TRBJ2-3	CASSLGESTDTQYF
TRBV10-3	TRBJ1-2	CAISESGRTYGYTF